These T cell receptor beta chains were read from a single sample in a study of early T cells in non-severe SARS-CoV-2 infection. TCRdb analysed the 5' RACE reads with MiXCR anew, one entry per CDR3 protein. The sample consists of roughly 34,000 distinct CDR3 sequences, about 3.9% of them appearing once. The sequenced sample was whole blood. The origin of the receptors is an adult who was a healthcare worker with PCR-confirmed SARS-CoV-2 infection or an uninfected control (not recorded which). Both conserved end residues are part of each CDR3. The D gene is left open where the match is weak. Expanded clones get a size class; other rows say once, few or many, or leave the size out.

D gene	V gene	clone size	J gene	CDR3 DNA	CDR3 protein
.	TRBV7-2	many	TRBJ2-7	TGTGCCAGCAGCTTACTTCAGCGGCGAAAGTACTTC	CASSLLQRRKYF
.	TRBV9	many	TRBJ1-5	TGTGCCAGCAGCGCAACCGGGACACTTTATAGCAATCAGCCCCAGCATTTT	CASSATGTLYSNQPQHF
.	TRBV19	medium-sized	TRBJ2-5	TGTGCCAGTAGTACAGGGTTTGAGACCCAGTACTTC	CASSTGFETQYF
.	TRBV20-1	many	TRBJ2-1	TGCAGTGCTTTCCGAGGAGCTTACAATGAGCAGTTCTTC	CSAFRGAYNEQFF
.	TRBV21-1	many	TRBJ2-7	TGTGCCAGCAGCAAACCAAGGGGCTCCTACGAGCAGTACTTC	CASSKPRGSYEQYF
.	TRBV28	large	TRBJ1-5	TGTGCCAGCAGTTTGGCCGAGACAACTTATAGCAATCAGCCCCAGCATTTT	CASSLAETTYSNQPQHF
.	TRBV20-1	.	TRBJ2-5	TGCAGTGCTAGAGATGATGGGGCGGAGACCCAGTACTTC	CSARDDGAETQYF
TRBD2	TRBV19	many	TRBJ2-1	TGTGCCAGTAGTATAGACGGGAGGGCCTCCAATGAGCAGTTCTTC	CASSIDGRASNEQFF
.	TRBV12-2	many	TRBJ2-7	TGTGCAAGTCGCTTAGCGCAGGACAGATCCTACGGGCAGTACTTC	CASRLAQDRSYGQYF
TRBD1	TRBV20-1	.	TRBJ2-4	TGCAGTGCTAGGGGACAGTCGAGGGACATTCAGTACTTC	CSARGQSRDIQYF
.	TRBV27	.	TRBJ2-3	TGTGCCAGCACTACCTTGCCCCTCACAGATACGCAGTATTTT	CASTTLPLTDTQYF
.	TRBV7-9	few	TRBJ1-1	TGTGCCAGCAGCTTAGAGGGCCCGACGGGGGCTTTCTTT	CASSLEGPTGAFF
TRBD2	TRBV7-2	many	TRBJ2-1	TGTGCCAGCAGCTCTCCGGGACTAGCCCTTAGCTCCTACAATGAGCAGTTCTTC	CASSSPGLALSSYNEQFF
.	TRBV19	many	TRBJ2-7	TGTGCCAGTAGTCCAGGACGGGGCAACGAGCAGTACTTC	CASSPGRGNEQYF
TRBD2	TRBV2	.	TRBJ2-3	TGTGCCAGAGACACTACGTCTAGCGGGGTGGCAGATACGCAGTATTTT	CARDTTSSGVADTQYF
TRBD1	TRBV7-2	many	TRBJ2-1	TGTGCCAGCAGCCCCCCCCCGGGACAGGGGTACCAGTTCTTC	CASSPPPGQGYQFF
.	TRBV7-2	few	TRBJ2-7	TGTGCCAGCAGCTTAGAACCAGGTAGCTACGAGCAGTACTTC	CASSLEPGSYEQYF
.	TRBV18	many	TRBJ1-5	TGTGCCAGCTCGCTAGGGCCGAGCAATCAGCCCCAGCATTTT	CASSLGPSNQPQHF
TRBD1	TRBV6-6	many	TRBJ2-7	TGTGCCAGCACACGCACCGGGACAGGGGTTGTCGAGCAGTACTTC	CASTRTGTGVVEQYF
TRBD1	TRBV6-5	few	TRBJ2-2	TGTGCCAGCAGTCTAACAGGCAGGGGGCCCGGGGAGCTGTTTTTT	CASSLTGRGPGELFF
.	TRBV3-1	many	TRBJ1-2	TGTGCCAGCAGCCAAGATCCTGGGCGTGGCTATGGCTACACCTTC	CASSQDPGRGYGYTF
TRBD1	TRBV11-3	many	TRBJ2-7	TGTGCCAGCAGCTCCGGACAGGGGGCCCCATCCTACGAGCAGTACTTC	CASSSGQGAPSYEQYF
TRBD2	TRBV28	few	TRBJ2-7	TGTGCCAGCAGTTCCGACCCAGCGGGGCACTCTCCGCAGTACTTC	CASSSDPAGHSPQYF
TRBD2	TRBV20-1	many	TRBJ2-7	TGCAGTGCTAGAGATCGGACTAGCGGGCTGTACGAGCAGTACTTC	CSARDRTSGLYEQYF
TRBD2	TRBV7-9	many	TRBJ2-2	TGTGCCAGCAGCTTACTGACTAGCGGTAACACCGGGGAGCTGTTTTTT	CASSLLTSGNTGELFF
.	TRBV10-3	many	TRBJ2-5	TGTGCCGCAAGGACAGGCGGGGGAGAGACCCAGTACTTC	CAARTGGGETQYF
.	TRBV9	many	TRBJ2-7	TGTGCCAGCAGCGTAGGGGGAAGCTCCTACGAGCAGTACTTC	CASSVGGSSYEQYF
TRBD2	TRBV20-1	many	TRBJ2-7	TGCAGTGCCGCGGGGGGCGGATACGAGCAGTACTTC	CSAAGGGYEQYF
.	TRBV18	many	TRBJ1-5	TGTGCCAGCTCACCCACAGGGTACAATCAGCCCCAGCATTTT	CASSPTGYNQPQHF
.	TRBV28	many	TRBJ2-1	TGTGCCAGCAGTTTCCCTGGGACTGTCAATGAGCAGTTCTTC	CASSFPGTVNEQFF
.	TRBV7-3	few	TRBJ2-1	TGTGCCAGCAGCCCCTCGGCGGGGCTATACAATGAGCAGTTCTTC	CASSPSAGLYNEQFF
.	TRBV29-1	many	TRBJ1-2	TGCAGCGTTGGTTCCGGGGAGACGGTCTATGGCTACACCTTC	CSVGSGETVYGYTF
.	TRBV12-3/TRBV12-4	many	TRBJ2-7	TGTGCCAGCAGTTTAGAAGCGGACGAGCAGTACTTC	CASSLEADEQYF
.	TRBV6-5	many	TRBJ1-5	TGTGCCAGCAGTTATTTGAGCAATCAGCCCCAGCATTTT	CASSYLSNQPQHF